These T cell receptor beta chains were read from a single sample in a study of T cell responses to AZD1222 COVID-19 vaccine. Using immunoSEQ multiplex PCR, the repertoire was profiled, and TCRdb retains in-frame clones only, with some absent. The sample gives approximately 64,000 clones, about 90% of which show up once; roughly 6% is in the top ten. The sample here was peripheral blood, taken 28 days after the second dose of the MenACWY control vaccine. Every receptor here comes from an adult who received the MenACWY meningococcal vaccine as a control. Both conserved end residues are part of each CDR3. A D gene is named only where the DNA matches it firmly. Only part of the rows carry a size: once, few, many, or a class if the clone is expanded.

TRBJ1-3	TRBV14	-	-	CASSQPTSGNTIYF	TGTGCCAGCAGCCAACCAACTAGTGGAAACACCATATATTTT
TRBJ1-4	TRBV24-1	TRBD1	-	CANRTGGVRTTNEKLFF	TGTGCCAACCGGACAGGGGGAGTACGGACAACTAATGAAAAACTGTTTTTT
TRBJ1-6	TRBV7-8	TRBD1	once	CASSYDRDRVLKNSPLHF	TGTGCCAGCAGCTACGACCGGGACAGGGTCCTAAAGAATTCACCCCTCCACTTT
TRBJ1-1	TRBV27	-	-	CASSNNREVNTEAFF	TGTGCCAGCAGCAACAACAGGGAGGTGAACACTGAAGCTTTCTTT
TRBJ2-6	TRBV5-1	TRBD2	-	CASSGTSGTSSGANVLTF	TGCGCCAGCAGTGGGACTAGCGGGACTAGCTCTGGGGCCAACGTCCTGACTTTC
TRBJ2-7	TRBV5-1	-	-	CASSLVADNEQYF	TGCGCCAGCAGCTTGGTGGCAGACAACGAGCAGTACTTC
TRBJ2-5	TRBV27	-	-	CASSLASNQETQYF	TGTGCCAGCAGTTTAGCCAGCAACCAAGAGACCCAGTACTTC
TRBJ2-7	TRBV4-3	TRBD1	-	CASSQLQGAEQYF	TGCGCCAGCAGCCAGTTACAGGGGGCTGAGCAGTACTTC
TRBJ1-6	TRBV28	-	-	CASSPGQNNSPLHF	TGTGCCAGCAGCCCTGGACAAAATAATTCACCCCTCCACTTT
TRBJ2-7	TRBV7-2	TRBD2	-	CASSPGLASYEQYF	TGTGCCAGCAGCCCGGGACTAGCGTCCTACGAGCAGTACTTC
TRBJ1-2	TRBV7-9	-	-	CASSLVAGTGYTF	TGTGCCAGCAGCTTAGTTGCAGGGACGGGCTACACCTTC
TRBJ1-1	TRBV11-3	-	once	CASSLNQNTEAFF	TGTGCCAGCAGCTTAAATCAGAACACTGAAGCTTTCTTT
TRBJ1-5	TRBV19	-	-	CATSSSFQGPRSNQPQHF	TGTGCCACCAGTAGTAGCTTTCAGGGCCCGAGGAGCAATCAGCCCCAGCATTTT
TRBJ2-3	TRBV4-1	-	-	CASSHSLSTDTQYF	TGCGCCAGCAGCCACTCCTTAAGCACAGATACGCAGTATTTT
TRBJ2-5	TRBV13	TRBD2	-	CASSFPTSGQETQYF	TGTGCCAGCAGCTTCCCGACTAGCGGCCAAGAGACCCAGTACTTC
TRBJ1-5	TRBV19	-	-	CASSNRAYNQPQHF	TGTGCCAGTAGTAACCGGGCCTACAATCAGCCCCAGCATTTT
TRBJ1-4	TRBV18	-	-	CASSPWVGTTNEKLFF	TGTGCCAGCTCACCTTGGGTGGGAACAACTAATGAAAAACTGTTTTTT